One and the same sample provided the 9 T cell receptor beta chains below, sequenced in a study of blood T cell repertoires in COVID-19. Assay used: immunoSEQ multiplex PCR; TCRdb lists only in-frame clones, some missing. Of fewer than 350,000 clones detected, roughly 85% appear once; the ten largest clones hold 7.2%. The sample consisted of peripheral blood. The receptors were gathered from a human donor in a cohort sampled during active COVID-19.

This chain links TRBV6-5 with TRBJ1-4; perhaps TRBD1 as D (5 bases). This CDR3 region has 12 residues. Trimming took off 10 bases at V and 8 bases at J, with 14 bases between the two ends. Looked up from germline, CDR1 is MNHEY and CDR2 is SVGAGI. The CDR3, as DNA: TGTGCCACCAGGGTAGCCGGGGAAAAACTGTTTTTT. This sequence encodes CATRVAGEKLFF.

V gene TRBV6-5 combines with J gene TRBJ2-6; D is possibly TRBD1 (5 bases). The germline CDR1 and CDR2 sequences are MNHEY and SVGAGI. V was trimmed by 4 bases and J by 0 bases, leaving 10 bases between them. This CDR3 contains 16 residues. CDR3 sequence (DNA): TGTGCCAGCAGTTGGACACAACACTCTGGGGCCAACGTCCTGACTTTC. Protein sequence: CASSWTQHSGANVLTF.

The chain is built from TRBV7-9 and TRBJ1-5; TRBD1 is a possible D gene (6 bases). The V gene's germline CDR1 is SEHNR and CDR2 FQNEAQ (reference sequence). This CDR3 comprises 13 residues. V was clipped by 5 bases and J by 6 bases, with 11 bases between them. The CDR3 reads CASSVDRSQPQHF. In nucleotides, the CDR3 is TGTGCCAGCAGCGTGGACAGATCTCAGCCCCAGCATTTT.

J is TRBJ2-5 and V is TRBV24-1; 8 bases are a match to TRBD2. Unmatched junction bases numbered 3, after V lost 3 bases and J lost 4 bases. In germline, CDR1 is KGHDR, CDR2 SFDVKD. This CDR3 is 14 amino acids long. Here the CDR3 reads CATSDPSGGETQYF. The CDR3 nucleotides are TGTGCCACCAGTGATCCCAGCGGGGGAGAGACCCAGTACTTC.

The V call is TRBV5-7, the J call TRBJ2-2; D might be TRBD1 (5 bases). TRBV5-7 has ORF status, its function being uncertain. Trimming took off 3 bases at V and 2 bases at J, with 8 bases between the two ends. The CDR3 extends over 14 amino acids. CDR3 sequence (DNA): TGTGCCAGCAGCTCGCAGGGAAACACCGGGGAGCTGTTTTTT. Translating it yields CASSSQGNTGELFF.

The chain recombines TRBV5-1 with TRBJ2-5; TRBD2 matches 12 bases. The CDR3 is made up of 15 amino acids. V dropped 6 bases and J dropped 6; count of bases not matched to a gene: 9. The germline V gene encodes CDR1 SGHRS and CDR2 YFSETQ. This CDR3 is CASTSMTSGGQTQYF. As DNA, the CDR3 is TGCGCCAGCACCTCGATGACTAGCGGGGGACAGACCCAGTACTTC.

The rearrangement uses TRBV6-5 and TRBJ1-2; the match to TRBD1 covers 7 bases. The CDR3 contains 15 residues. The germline gives CDR1 MNHEY, CDR2 SVGAGI. Germline trimming cut 5 bases from V and 5 bases from J; bases unmatched to any gene: 11. The CDR3 region has the DNA TGTGCCAGCAGTACCCCGACAGGGAGAGAATATGGCTACACCTTC. It yields the protein CASSTPTGREYGYTF.

This chain joins TRBV2 and TRBJ2-2; possibly TRBD1 for D (6 bases). Germline assignment: CDR1 SNHLY and CDR2 FYNNEI. CDR3 length equals 15 residues. Trimming removed 3 bases at V and 7 bases at J, with 15 bases between. The CDR3 DNA follows: TGTGCCAGCAGTGAGTCCGGCAGGGGAAGCGGGGAGCTGTTTTTT. It encodes CASSESGRGSGELFF. Supplemented by reference TRBV2 and TRBJ2-2, the full variable domain reads EPEVTQTPSHQVTQMGQEVILRCVPISNHLYFYWYRQILGQKVEFLVSFYNNEISEKSEIFDDQFSVERPDGSNFTLKIRSTKLEDSAMYFCASSESGRGSGELFFGEGSRLTVL.

J is TRBJ2-7 and V is TRBV11-2; 9 nucleotides match TRBD2. The CDR3 extends over 16 amino acids. Germline-derived CDR1 and CDR2 are SGHAT and FQNNGV. With 5 bases clipped from V and 0 bases from J, the junction kept 8 bases outside the gene matches. The CDR3 reads CASSPASGDLSYEQYF. The CDR3 DNA sequence: TGTGCCAGCAGCCCTGCTAGCGGGGACCTCTCCTACGAGCAGTACTTC. Supplemented by reference TRBV11-2 and TRBJ2-7, the full variable domain reads EAGVAQSPRYKIIEKRQSVAFWCNPISGHATLYWYQQILGQGPKLLIQFQNNGVVDDSQLPKDRFSAERLKGVDSTLKIQPAKLEDSAVYLCASSPASGDLSYEQYFGPGTRLTVT.